Each of the 24 T cell receptor beta chains below was sequenced from the same sample in a study of T cells in women clearing cervical HPV infection. Sequenced by immunoSEQ multiplex PCR; TCRdb stores in-frame clones only, minus some. The sample totals tens of thousands of clones. Sequencing used blood buffy coat. These receptors were obtained from a woman between 18 and 69 years old with a cervical HPV16 infection that either progressed to CIN3+ or cleared (not recorded which).

To note about this clone: The read ends 3 residues shy of where the CDR3 ends; the end is completed using the germline J gene. This sequence joins TRBV28 and TRBJ2-1; 7 bases align to TRBD1. The J segment lost 8 bases and the V segment lost 2 bases, leaving 6 bases of the junction unmatched. Germline CDR1 MDHEN, CDR2 SYDVKM. The CDR3 totals 14 residues. CDR3 bases read: TGTGCCAGCAGTTTAACGACAGGGTGGGATGAG. It specifies CASSLTTGWDE. The full CDR3 sequence reads CASSLTTGWDEQFF.

A note on this clone: The read is 3 residues too short to cover the CDR3 end, so that end is filled in from the germline J gene. The rearrangement uses TRBV10-3 and TRBJ1-2, with 7 bases fitting TRBD1. Per the germline V gene, CDR1 is ENHRY and CDR2 is SYGVKD. The ends lost 8 bases at V and 4 bases at J; junction bases unmatched: 13. The CDR3 length is 15 residues. CDR3 bases read: TGTGCCATCTCAGGGGAGGGGGCCACTGGCTATGGC. Encoded protein: CAISGEGATGYG. The CDR3 in full is CAISGEGATGYGYTF.

CDR3 bases read: TGCGCCAGCAGCTTGGCAGGGGGTAGCAATCAGCCG. Protein sequence: CASSLAGGSNQP. The CDR3 in full is CASSLAGGSNQPQYF. The V gene is TRBV5-1, the J gene TRBJ2-3, with TRBD1 matching over 7 bases. The CDR3 end falls 3 residues outside the read, so it is completed with the germline J gene. The CDR3 totals 15 residues. From germline, CDR1 is SGHRS and CDR2 YFSETQ.

Comments on this clone: The read ends 3 residues shy of where the CDR3 ends; the end is completed using the germline J gene. The chain couples TRBV6-2 or TRBV6-3 to TRBJ1-5, with 7 positions matching TRBD1. The CDR3 has 16 residues. CDR1 is MNHEY and CDR2 is SVGEGT in the germline V gene. The junction had 5 bases not matched to a gene; V was cut back by 0 bases and J by 3 bases. The CDR3 bases that were read are TGTGCCAGCAGTTACTCGACAGGGTCGGACAATCAGCCC. Protein: CASSYSTGSDNQP. The complete CDR3 reads CASSYSTGSDNQPQHF.

A remark on this clone: From the germline J gene comes the end of the CDR3, since the read stops 3 residues before it. The chain carries TRBV7-9 and TRBJ2-7, with D tentatively TRBD1 (6 bases). Germline-derived CDR1 and CDR2 are SEHNR and FQNEAQ (reference sequence). Trimming cost V 2 bases and J 1 base, with 9 bases left between them. The CDR3 totals 14 residues. Here the CDR3 reads CASSLYRDSYEQYF. CDR3 bases read: TGTGCCAGCAGCTTATACAGGGATTCCTACGAG.

Details on this clone: The read halts 3 residues ahead of the CDR3 end, with the missing end drawn from the germline J gene. V usage is TRBV7-3 and J usage is TRBJ2-7; 8 bases are a match to TRBD1. CDR3 length equals 15 residues. Germline V CDR1 and CDR2: SGHTA, FQGTGA. V was clipped by 3 bases and J by 3 bases; unmatched bases: 7. CDR3 region: CASSLGTGGNYEQYF. CDR3 DNA (partial): TGTGCCAGCAGCTTGGGGACAGGAGGAAACTACGAG.

Notes on this clone: The read falls 3 residues short of the CDR3 end, and the missing part is taken from the germline J gene. The chain carries TRBV18 and TRBJ1-1; no clear D. Germline CDR1 reads KGHSH; CDR2 reads LQKENI. V lost 2 bases and J lost 3, with 13 bases in between. This CDR3 is built from 15 residues. The CDR3 loop is CASSPETGADTEAFF. The sequenced CDR3 bases are TGTGCCAGCTCACCAGAGACGGGAGCGGACACTGAA.

On this clone: The read stops 3 residues short of the end of the CDR3; the missing end is completed from the germline J gene. The genes are TRBV7-3 and TRBJ2-1; D is unresolved. Germline V gene lookup returns CDR1 SGHTA and CDR2 FQGTGA. This CDR3 comprises 12 residues. V was pared by 0 bases and J by 8 bases, with 5 bases between. CDR3: CASSLTPYEQFF. The CDR3 DNA, read in part, is TGTGCCAGCAGCTTAACCCCCTATGAG.

Note on this clone: The read comes to an end 3 residues before the CDR3 does, leaving the germline J gene to fill in the end. The chain combines TRBV10-3 with TRBJ1-6, with TRBD1 identical over 9 bases. V shed 1 base and J 4 bases; nucleotides not matched to a gene: 5. The CDR3 has 17 residues. Germline CDR1 ENHRY, CDR2 SYGVKD. The CDR3 here is CAISEWDRALYNSPLHF. Partial CDR3 DNA: TGTGCCATCAGTGAGTGGGACAGGGCTCTATATAATTCACCC.

Comment on this clone: The read terminates 3 residues before the CDR3 end, so the remaining end is supplied by the germline J gene. J is TRBJ1-4 and V is TRBV12-3 or TRBV12-4; 10 bases fit TRBD1. This CDR3 spans 16 amino acids. The J segment lost 4 bases and the V segment lost 6 bases, leaving 8 bases of the junction unmatched. The CDR3 DNA, read in part, is TGTGCCAGCAGCTCCGACAGGGGGCGCGATAATGAAAAA. Its protein product is CASSSDRGRDNEK. The CDR3, in full, reads CASSSDRGRDNEKLFF.

Comment on this clone: Read coverage stops 3 residues before the CDR3 terminus; the germline J gene supplies the remainder. The V gene is TRBV20-1, the J gene TRBJ2-5, with a weak D call TRBD1 (5 bases). Germline loops: CDR1 DFQATT, CDR2 SNEGSKA (reference sequence). Trimming removed 0 bases from V and 3 bases from J, with 14 bases in between. The CDR3 has 15 residues. The CDR3 spells CSARDLWGGEETQYF. CDR3 DNA, as far as it was read: TGCAGTGCTAGAGATTTGTGGGGCGGAGAAGAGACC.

CDR3 DNA (partial): TGTGCCAGCAGCTTAGGCGTGTTGGATACG. Translation: CASSLGVLDT. The entire CDR3 reads CASSLGVLDTQYF. This chain uses TRBV7-2 with TRBJ2-3, with no clear D. Read coverage stops 3 residues before the CDR3 terminus; the germline J gene supplies the remainder. Trimming pared 1 base from V and 6 bases from J, leaving 8 bases between. There are 13 residues in the CDR3. CDR1 SGHTA and CDR2 FQGNSA come from the germline V gene.

The chain's CDR3 is CASSDSTSGDTDTQYF. The sequenced part of the CDR3 DNA is TGTGCCAGCAGTGACTCGACTAGCGGGGACACAGATACG. The V call is TRBV6-4, the J call TRBJ2-3; 11 bases fit TRBD2. The read is 3 residues too short to cover the CDR3 end, so that end is filled in from the germline J gene. V dropped 0 bases and J dropped 2; count of bases not matched to a gene: 1. The CDR3 contains 16 residues. Germline V gene lookup returns CDR1 MRHNA and CDR2 SNTAGT.

The covered CDR3 bases are TGCGCCAGCAGTGAAAGGGGACTAGCGGGGGGAATAGATACG. Its translation is CASSERGLAGGIDT. The complete CDR3 sequence is CASSERGLAGGIDTQYF. The rearrangement joins TRBV10-1 to TRBJ2-3; 15 positions match TRBD2. The read ends 3 residues shy of where the CDR3 ends; the end is completed using the germline J gene. The CDR3 has 17 amino acids. Trimming removed 3 bases from V and 5 bases from J; junction bases left unmatched: 6. Germline assignment: CDR1 WNHNN and CDR2 SYGVQD (reference sequence).

Comments on this clone: Read coverage stops 3 residues before the CDR3 terminus; the germline J gene supplies the remainder. The V call is TRBV4-1, the J call TRBJ2-2, with D uncertain. The CDR3 contains 15 residues. CDR1 and CDR2 (germline): MGHRA, YSYEKL. Trimming took off 0 bases at V and 6 bases at J, with 11 bases between the two ends. CDR3 loop: CASSQEGSSAGELFF. The CDR3 bases that were read are TGCGCCAGCAGCCAAGAAGGTAGCTCGGCCGGGGAG.

Points on this clone: The DNA ends 3 residues before the CDR3 does, and the rest of the CDR3 is filled in from the germline J gene. The genes are TRBV6-1 and TRBJ2-2; 8 nucleotides align to TRBD1. The germline V gene encodes CDR1 MNHNS and CDR2 SASEGT. The CDR3 covers 15 residues. V shed 3 bases and J 6 bases; nucleotides not matched to a gene: 6. CDR3 sequence reads: CASSDGQGEAGELFF. CDR3 DNA (partial): TGTGCCAGCAGTGACGGACAGGGCGAGGCCGGGGAG.

About this clone itself: The missing CDR3 end, 3 residues past where the read stops, is filled in from the germline J gene. J is TRBJ2-3 and V is TRBV20-1; 7 bases fit TRBD2. Germline V gene data show CDR1 as DFQATT and CDR2 as SNEGSKA (reference sequence). The CDR3 is 15 amino acids. Trimming cost V 0 bases and J 5 bases; bases outside gene matches: 8. The CDR3 bases that were read are TGCAGTGCTAGAGATACTTCCCGGGGGGTAGATACG. It encodes CSARDTSRGVDT. The complete CDR3 protein is CSARDTSRGVDTQYF.

As regards this clone: From the germline J gene comes the end of the CDR3, since the read stops 3 residues before it. This chain uses TRBV10-2 with TRBJ1-1; D might be TRBD1 (5 bases). Trimming shortened V by 9 bases and J by 5 bases, and 19 bases separated the two germline ends. The CDR3 has 14 amino acids. CDR1 and CDR2 (germline): WSHSY, SAAADI. Partial CDR3 DNA: TGCGCCAGTCAAAAAACCCGGGGGGAGACTGAA. Translated: CASQKTRGETE. The entire CDR3 protein is CASQKTRGETEAFF.

A note on this clone: The observed sequence ends 3 residues before the CDR3 terminus, with the missing tail filled in from the germline J gene. The gene calls are TRBV5-1 and TRBJ1-6; D uncertain. The CDR3 runs to 15 residues. V lost 0 bases and J 6 bases, leaving 10 bases between the germline ends. In germline, CDR1 is SGHRS, CDR2 YFSETQ. The CDR3 region is CASSLEGFPNSPLHF. CDR3 bases read: TGCGCCAGCAGCTTGGAAGGTTTCCCTAATTCACCC. Variable domain in full (rest from reference TRBV5-1 and TRBJ1-6): KAGVTQTPRYLIKTRGQQVTLSCSPISGHRSVSWYQQTPGQGLQFLFEYFSETQRNKGNFPGRFSGRQFSNSRSEMNVSTLELGDSALYLCASSLEGFPNSPLHFGNGTRLTVT.

Points on this clone: The read finishes 3 residues shy of the CDR3 end, and the germline J gene is used to complete it. The chain links TRBV5-1 to TRBJ1-4; possibly TRBD1 for D (5 bases). CDR1 and CDR2 (germline): SGHRS, YFSETQ. CDR3 length: 14 residues. CDR3 bases read: TGCGCCAGCAGCTTGACAGGTGGGGCCAACGTA. The encoded protein is CASSLTGGANV. Given in full, the CDR3 is CASSLTGGANVLFF.

About this clone: The read terminates 3 residues before the CDR3 end, so the remaining end is supplied by the germline J gene. The chain couples TRBV29-1 to TRBJ1-2; 8 nucleotides line up with TRBD1. Germline loops: CDR1 SQVTM, CDR2 ANQGSEA. The CDR3 has 13 amino acids. The V gene end was trimmed by 4 bases and the J gene end by 2 bases; junction bases not matched to a gene: 3. CDR3 DNA (partial): TGCAGCGTTGGTAGGACAGGGAACTATGGC. Protein: CSVGRTGNYG. From start to end, the CDR3 is CSVGRTGNYGYTF.

As to this clone: The read terminates 3 residues before the CDR3 end, so the remaining end is supplied by the germline J gene. The V call is TRBV7-6, the J call TRBJ2-3; TRBD2 might be the D (6 bases). V was shortened by 5 bases and J by 5 bases, with 20 bases between the two germline ends. CDR1 is SGHVS and CDR2 is FNYEAQ in the germline V gene. The CDR3 sequence is 16 residues long. The CDR3: CASSPSGWGVEDTQYF. The covered CDR3 bases are TGTGCCAGCAGCCCTTCGGGGTGGGGGGTGGAAGATACG.

In the case of this clone: Read data end 3 residues before the CDR3 end; the end is taken from the germline J gene. This rearrangement joins TRBV19 to TRBJ1-2; no clear D. Germline V gene sequence: CDR1 LNHDA, CDR2 SQIVND (reference sequence). The CDR3 loop spans 16 amino acids. CDR3 DNA, as far as it was read: TGTGCCAGTAGTCCCTACCTGGGCAGAGCCACAGATACC. It codes for CASSPYLGRATDT. The whole CDR3 reads CASSPYLGRATDTYTF.

Concerning this clone itself: The CDR3 end is not reached by the read, which stops 3 residues before it; the germline J gene fills it in. The chain recombines TRBV5-6 with TRBJ1-4; TRBD1 agrees at 8 bases. After removal of 3 bases from V and 4 bases from J, the junction contained 5 bases not matched to a gene. The CDR3 runs 15 residues. Germline V CDR1 and CDR2: SGHDT, YYEEEE. The part of the CDR3 DNA that was read is TGTGCCAGCAGCTCCAAGACAGGGGTTAATGAAAAA. It translates to CASSSKTGVNEK. The full CDR3 protein reads CASSSKTGVNEKLFF. Full variable domain (remainder filled in from reference TRBV5-6 and TRBJ1-4): DAGVTQSPTHLIKTRGQQVTLRCSPKSGHDTVSWYQQALGQGPQFIFQYYEEEERQRGNFPDRFSGHQFPNYSSELNVNALLLGDSALYLCASSSKTGVNEKLFFGSGTQLSVL.